One sample yielded the 25 T cell receptor beta chains listed below, sequenced in a study of T cell changes during pregnancy in multiple sclerosis. Sequenced by immunoSEQ multiplex PCR; TCRdb stores in-frame clones only, minus some. Of under 100,000 clones in the sample, approximately 94% were seen once. The specimen comprised peripheral blood, sampled in the third trimester of pregnancy. These receptors all stem from a female donor with multiple sclerosis, enrolled in a pregnancy study.

The chain employs TRBV10-2 and TRBJ2-7, with 7 bases that match TRBD1. CDR1 is WSHSY and CDR2 is SAAADI in the germline V gene. The J segment lost 6 bases and the V segment lost 4 bases, leaving 9 bases of the junction unmatched. The CDR3 is 14 amino acids. This chain's CDR3 is CASSGTEQGSEQYF. CDR3 in DNA: TGCGCCAGCAGTGGGACCGAACAGGGGAGCGAGCAGTACTTC.

The CDR3 DNA sequence: TGTGCCAGCAGTTACACGGCCGGGGGGTCCACCGGGGAGCTGTTTTTT. This translates into CASSYTAGGSTGELFF. The genes are TRBV6-5 and TRBJ2-2, with TRBD2 matching 7 bases. CDR3 length equals 16 residues. With V trimmed by 2 bases and J by 4 bases, 7 bases remained unmatched. Per germline, CDR1 MNHEY and CDR2 SVGAGI.

V is TRBV5-4 and J is TRBJ2-2, with 10 bases identical to TRBD1. With 1 base clipped from V and 8 bases from J, the junction kept 8 bases outside the gene matches. Germline loops: CDR1 SGHNT, CDR2 YYREEE (reference sequence). This CDR3 region has 16 residues. Here the CDR3 reads CASSLLGTGDYGELFF. The CDR3 coding sequence is TGTGCCAGCAGCTTGCTCGGGACAGGGGATTATGGGGAGCTGTTTTTT.

This sequence joins TRBV4-2 and TRBJ2-3; D is unresolved. CDR1 LGHNA and CDR2 YNFKEQ come from the germline V gene. V was clipped by 0 bases and J by 4 bases, with 5 bases between them. CDR3 length: 13 residues. The CDR3 nucleotides are TGTGCCAGCAGCCAAGACAGATCAGATACGCAGTATTTT. It yields the protein CASSQDRSDTQYF.

The chain couples TRBV6-5 to TRBJ2-1, with TRBD2 matching over 7 bases. Germline V gives CDR1 MNHEY, CDR2 SVGAGI. The trim removed 0 bases at V and 8 bases at J, leaving 4 bases unmatched. The CDR3 sequence is 14 residues long. CDR3 protein: CASSYSGRGDEQFF. The DNA of the CDR3 is TGTGCCAGCAGTTACTCGGGGAGGGGTGATGAGCAGTTCTTC.

The J gene is TRBJ1-1, the V gene TRBV30; perhaps TRBD1 as D (5 bases). The germline gives CDR1 GTSNPN, CDR2 SVGIG (reference sequence). Trimming cost V 1 base and J 0 bases, with 12 bases left between them. The CDR3 is 15 residues long. For the CDR3, the DNA is TGTGCCTGGAGTGATCCGGGACTACTGAACACTGAAGCTTTCTTT. Amino acids: CAWSDPGLLNTEAFF.

The J gene is TRBJ1-1, the V gene TRBV5-4; D is possibly TRBD1 (5 bases). V lost 0 bases and J lost 3, with 12 bases in between. Germline values: CDR1 SGHNT, CDR2 YYREEE (reference sequence). This CDR3 has 15 residues. The CDR3 nucleotides are TGTGCCAGCAGCTTGGCGGGGGGTCGACACACTGAAGCTTTCTTT. Translated: CASSLAGGRHTEAFF.

V is TRBV6-6 and J is TRBJ2-7, with no clear D. Trimming removed 4 bases at V and 5 bases at J, with 6 bases between. Germline V gene sequence: CDR1 MNHNY, CDR2 SVGAGI (reference sequence). CDR3 length: 11 residues. In DNA form, the CDR3 reads TGTGCCAGCAGTTGGGCAGACGAGCAGTACTTC. Translation gives CASSWADEQYF.

Only one count was recorded for this clone. This chain joins TRBV7-6 and TRBJ1-5; 9 nucleotides match TRBD1. V was clipped by 3 bases and J by 6 bases; unmatched bases: 6. The germline V gene encodes CDR1 SGHVS and CDR2 FNYEAQ. The CDR3 totals 15 residues. In DNA form, the CDR3 reads TGTGCCAGCAGCTTGGGACAGGGTGTTGCTCAGCCCCAGCATTTT. This encodes CASSLGQGVAQPQHF. Using reference TRBV7-6 and TRBJ1-5 for the parts outside the CDR3, the full variable domain is GAGVSQSPRYKVTKRGQDVALRCDPISGHVSLYWYRQALGQGPEFLTYFNYEAQQDKSGLPNDRFSAERPEGSISTLTIQRTEQRDSAMYRCASSLGQGVAQPQHFGDGTRLSIL.

The genes are TRBV12-5 and TRBJ1-1; 7 bases map to TRBD1. The CDR3 is made up of 13 amino acids. Losses at the gene ends were 2 bases for V and 4 bases for J; bases not matched to a gene: 1. Germline lookup yields CDR1 LGHNT and CDR2 FRNRAP. CDR3 coding DNA: TGTGCTAGTGGTTTGTCAGGGGGCACTGAAGCTTTCTTT. This translates into CASGLSGGTEAFF.

The V gene is TRBV13, the J gene TRBJ2-3; TRBD2 matches 8 bases. The junction had 2 bases not matched to a gene; V was cut back by 4 bases and J by 2 bases. CDR1 and CDR2 (germline): PRHDT, FYEKMQ (reference sequence). The CDR3 loop spans 14 amino acids. CDR3 in amino acids: CASSSAGATDTQYF. The CDR3 DNA is TGTGCCAGCAGCTCAGCGGGGGCCACAGATACGCAGTATTTT.

This chain joins TRBV10-2 and TRBJ2-5; the D is unclear. The CDR3 runs to 11 residues. V gave up 4 bases and J gave up 4 bases, with 4 bases separating them. Germline-derived CDR1 and CDR2 are WSHSY and SAAADI. CDR3 nucleotide sequence: TGCGCCAGCAGTGTCGGAGAGACCCAGTACTTC. It translates to CASSVGETQYF.

J is TRBJ2-6 and V is TRBV2; 7 bases align to TRBD2. The V segment lost 6 bases and the J segment 1 base; nucleotides outside the gene matches: 6. Germline-derived CDR1 and CDR2 are SNHLY and FYNNEI. The CDR3 runs to 16 residues. CDR3 DNA sequence: TGTGCCAGCAGCTCGGGAGGCCGATCTGGGGCCAACGTCCTGACTTTC. Translating it yields CASSSGGRSGANVLTF.

This clone came up once. This rearrangement joins TRBV19 to TRBJ2-3; D possibly corresponds to TRBD1 (6 bases). Germline V gene lookup returns CDR1 LNHDA and CDR2 SQIVND (reference sequence). The ends were cut back, 4 bases at V and 4 bases at J, with 21 bases in the middle. The CDR3 totals 17 residues. The CDR3, as DNA: TGTGCCAGTAGTACCAACCCCGGGACACCGCGCCCAGATACGCAGTATTTT. Protein: CASSTNPGTPRPDTQYF.

The chain combines TRBV15 with TRBJ1-4; D might be TRBD1 (6 bases). The germline CDR1 and CDR2 sequences are LNHNV and YYDKDF (reference sequence). V was cut by 5 bases and J by 5 bases, with 15 bases left in between. This CDR3 region has 15 residues. The CDR3 protein is CATSSPRDINEKLFF. CDR3 sequence (DNA): TGTGCCACCAGCTCACCCCGGGACATCAATGAAAAACTGTTTTTT.

The chain couples TRBV5-5 to TRBJ1-5, with D perhaps matching TRBD1 (6 bases). V was clipped by 0 bases and J by 4 bases, with 11 bases between them. The V gene's germline CDR1 is SGHKS and CDR2 YYEKEE (reference sequence). The CDR3 consists of 15 residues. The CDR3 DNA follows: TGTGCCAGCAGCTTGGATTGGGACATAAATCAGCCCCAGCATTTT. Amino acids: CASSLDWDINQPQHF.

The chain couples TRBV5-4 to TRBJ1-6; TRBD1 agrees at 9 bases. Trimming at V came to 0 bases and at J to 6 bases, leaving 1 base not matched to a gene. This CDR3 has 15 residues. Germline V lookup: CDR1 SGHNT, CDR2 YYREEE (reference sequence). The chain's CDR3 is CASSLGTGANSPLHF. In DNA, the CDR3 is TGTGCCAGCAGCTTGGGGACAGGGGCTAATTCACCCCTCCACTTT.

This clone showed up just a few times. V and J are TRBV29-1 and TRBJ1-1; 10 bases match TRBD1. V was clipped by 3 bases and J by 6 bases; unmatched bases: 7. Germline values: CDR1 SQVTM, CDR2 ANQGSEA. CDR3 length equals 14 residues. CDR3 sequence (DNA): TGCAGCGTTGACGCCGGGACAGGGGCCTCTGAAGCTTTCTTT. It codes for CSVDAGTGASEAFF.

This clone showed up just once. The J gene is TRBJ1-1, the V gene TRBV5-4; the match to TRBD1 covers 9 bases. Germline V lookup: CDR1 SGHNT, CDR2 YYREEE (reference sequence). The CDR3 runs to 16 residues. After removal of 0 bases from V and 3 bases from J, the junction contained 6 bases not matched to a gene. Here the CDR3 DNA reads TGTGCCAGCAGCTTGGGTCTGGGGACAGGGTACACTGAAGCTTTCTTT. Encoded protein: CASSLGLGTGYTEAFF.

This chain connects TRBV5-6 to TRBJ2-2; possible D gene TRBD1, 6 bases. The germline gives CDR1 SGHDT, CDR2 YYEEEE. V shed 4 bases and J shed 5 bases, with 18 bases lying between them. The CDR3 contains 16 residues. CDR3 protein: CASSPEPGAITGELFF. The CDR3 coding sequence is TGTGCCAGCAGCCCCGAACCAGGGGCTATTACCGGGGAGCTGTTTTTT.

The chain links TRBV30 to TRBJ2-5, with D perhaps matching TRBD2 (5 bases). This CDR3 is built from 13 residues. Germline V CDR1 and CDR2: GTSNPN, SVGIG (reference sequence). Trimming pared 4 bases from V and 4 bases from J, leaving 13 bases between. The CDR3 region has the DNA TGTGCCTGGAACTGGGGTGGAGGAGAGACCCAGTACTTC. Translating gives CAWNWGGGETQYF.

The chain is built from TRBV15 and TRBJ2-3; weak D call: TRBD1 (5 bases). The germline V and J ends were trimmed by 2 bases and 4 bases, with 22 bases remaining between them. This CDR3 comprises 18 residues. Germline V gene sequence: CDR1 LNHNV, CDR2 YYDKDF (reference sequence). CDR3: CATSRSPLWGEGADTQYF. CDR3 bases: TGTGCCACCAGCAGATCACCTCTTTGGGGCGAAGGGGCAGATACGCAGTATTTT.

The rearrangement uses TRBV4-1 and TRBJ1-2; D call uncertain. The CDR3 has 15 residues. The V end was cut by 1 base, the J end by 7 bases, with 16 bases between. Germline V gene data show CDR1 as MGHRA and CDR2 as YSYEKL. This CDR3 reads CASSQVVRTTGGYTF. CDR3 bases: TGCGCCAGCAGCCAAGTAGTCCGAACTACTGGTGGCTACACCTTC.

J is TRBJ2-5 and V is TRBV11-3, with no clear D. Per germline, CDR1 SGHNT and CDR2 YENEEA. This CDR3 contains 13 residues. Trimming stripped 9 bases from V and 2 bases from J, with 13 bases between. Here the CDR3 reads CASSSRVQETQYF. The CDR3 nucleotides are TGTGCCAGTTCCTCCCGGGTTCAAGAGACCCAGTACTTC.

The rearrangement uses TRBV2 and TRBJ2-3; D gene uncertain. Trimming took 2 bases from V and 6 from J, leaving 9 bases between them. The CDR3 extends over 13 amino acids. The germline V gene has CDR1 SNHLY and CDR2 FYNNEI. The CDR3 sequence is CASSEMATDTQYF. CDR3 DNA sequence: TGTGCCAGCAGTGAAATGGCCACGGATACGCAGTATTTT.